The 23 T cell receptor beta chains presented below share a single source sample, sequenced in a study of cytomegalovirus exposure and HLA in healthy donors (dated by TCRdb to about 2017). The method behind the library was the immunoSEQ multiplex PCR assay. For the multiplex PCR, a mixture combining 60 forward primers for TCR Vbeta segments and 13 reverse primers for TCR Jbeta segments was used. TCRdb's version of the immuneACCESS table is confined to in-frame rearrangements and falls short of the full clone set. An unresolved V gene accounts for under half of the shortfall where checked; the remainder is of unknown origin. This sample is represented by more than 85,000 clones; 75% to 85% of them were singletons. The ten largest clones capture around 3.8% of the sample. Sample: PBMCs. These receptors all stem from a woman aged 45-65 years in good health and CMV-seropositive.

V is TRBV6-6 and J is TRBJ1-5, with D possibly matching TRBD1 (5 bases). V was cut by 6 bases and J by 2 bases, with 11 bases left in between. The CDR3 contains 14 residues. Germline loops: CDR1 MNHNY, CDR2 SVGAGI (reference sequence). The CDR3 loop is CASRTTGGNQPQHF. The CDR3 coding sequence is TGTGCCAGCAGAACTACAGGAGGCAATCAGCCCCAGCATTTT.

As for this clone: Other DNA sequences in the sample encode the same CDR3. This sequence joins TRBV19 and TRBJ2-7; 10 bases agree with TRBD1. CDR1 and CDR2 from the germline V gene are LNHDA and SQIVND (reference sequence). The CDR3 runs 13 residues. The J segment lost 4 bases and the V segment lost 6 bases, leaving 3 bases of the junction unmatched. CDR3: CASSGTGAYEQYF. The CDR3 nucleotides read TGTGCCAGTAGCGGGACAGGGGCGTACGAGCAGTACTTC.

V gene TRBV9 combines with J gene TRBJ2-3, with 9 bases identical to TRBD2. Germline V gene data show CDR1 as SGDLS and CDR2 as YYNGEE. The CDR3 totals 16 residues. Trimming took 0 bases from V and 4 from J; bases not matched to a gene: 6. This CDR3 reads CASSVGGSGGSDTQYF. CDR3 DNA sequence: TGTGCCAGCAGCGTAGGGGGTAGCGGGGGATCAGATACGCAGTATTTT.

The table lists this clone with a few counts. The chain couples TRBV7-9 to TRBJ2-1; TRBD2 is a possible D gene (5 bases). Germline assignment: CDR1 SEHNR and CDR2 FQNEAQ (reference sequence). The V and J ends lost 5 bases and 0 bases respectively, with 14 bases between them. The length of the CDR3 is 16 residues. As DNA, the CDR3 is TGTGCCAGCAGCCGAGCCGGAGGCAGCTCCTACAATGAGCAGTTCTTC. Its protein product is CASSRAGGSSYNEQFF.

The chain recombines TRBV5-6 with TRBJ1-6, with TRBD1 matching over 8 bases. V lost 1 base, J lost 7 bases, and 10 bases stayed unmatched. CDR3 length: 17 amino acids. Looked up from germline, CDR1 is SGHDT and CDR2 is YYEEEE. CDR3 nucleotide sequence: TGTGCCAGCAGCTTGATTCTCGGACAGGGTTTGAATTCACCCCTCCACTTT. Protein sequence: CASSLILGQGLNSPLHF.

This chain links TRBV11-2 with TRBJ1-6, with TRBD1 matching over 8 bases. This CDR3 region has 14 residues. The junction had 7 bases not matched to a gene; V was cut back by 5 bases and J by 10 bases. Germline lookup yields CDR1 SGHAT and CDR2 FQNNGV. The CDR3 region is CASSPRGQGSPLHF. CDR3 nucleotides: TGTGCCAGCAGCCCCAGGGGGCAGGGGTCACCCCTCCACTTT.

This clone was recorded only once. The genes are TRBV29-1 and TRBJ2-2; a weak D match, TRBD1 (6 bases). Trimming pared 3 bases from V and 7 bases from J, leaving 12 bases between. Germline V CDR1 and CDR2: SQVTM, ANQGSEA. The CDR3 is 13 residues long. CDR3 nucleotide sequence: TGCAGCGTTGAGTCCAGGGGAAACGGGGAGCTGTTTTTT. It is translated as CSVESRGNGELFF.

This chain links TRBV25-1 with TRBJ1-2; no definite D call. CDR1 and CDR2 from the germline V gene are MGHDK and SYGVNS. V lost 1 base, J lost 4 bases, and 4 bases lay in between. This CDR3 spans 12 amino acids. The CDR3 sequence: CASSEFIYGYTF. The CDR3, as DNA: TGTGCCAGCAGTGAATTTATCTATGGCTACACCTTC.

The genes are TRBV6-5 and TRBJ2-3; D is perhaps TRBD2 (6 bases). This CDR3 contains 14 residues. V gave up 7 bases and J gave up 2 bases, with 13 bases separating them. Germline V gene sequence: CDR1 MNHEY, CDR2 SVGAGI. CDR3 region: CASTLADFTDTQYF. The CDR3 nucleotides read TGTGCCAGCACTTTAGCGGATTTCACAGATACGCAGTATTTT.

J is TRBJ1-1 and V is TRBV10-3; the D is unclear. Germline V CDR1 and CDR2: ENHRY, SYGVKD. The CDR3 has 12 amino acids. The V and J ends lost 4 bases and 7 bases respectively, with 10 bases between them. CDR3 nucleotide sequence: TGTGCCATCAGTGGCGGAGGGCTTGAAGCTTTCTTT. Residues: CAISGGGLEAFF.

This clone appeared a single time. V is TRBV6-1 and J is TRBJ2-3; 8 bases are a match to TRBD2. Germline assignment: CDR1 MNHNS and CDR2 SASEGT. The CDR3 runs to 15 residues. Germline trimming cut 5 bases from V and 2 bases from J; bases unmatched to any gene: 6. This CDR3 is CASSPLGLATDTQYF. CDR3 bases: TGTGCCAGCAGTCCCCTTGGACTAGCCACAGATACGCAGTATTTT.

This chain joins TRBV7-8 and TRBJ2-1, with a tentative D call TRBD1 (5 bases). CDR1 and CDR2 (germline): SGHVS, FQNEAQ. V was cut by 5 bases and J by 1 base, with 12 bases left in between. The CDR3 contains 15 residues. Here the CDR3 DNA reads TGTGCCAGCAGCCCGCCGACAGTTTCCTACAATGAGCAGTTCTTC. Translating it yields CASSPPTVSYNEQFF.

V usage is TRBV18 and J usage is TRBJ2-5, with a weak D call TRBD2 (6 bases). This CDR3 has 14 residues. Trimming removed 3 bases at V and 6 bases at J, with 14 bases between. Germline V gene sequence: CDR1 KGHSH, CDR2 LQKENI. In DNA, the CDR3 is TGTGCCAGCTCACCGGCTAGCGTTCCGAAGACCCAGTACTTC. Its translation: CASSPASVPKTQYF.

The chain recombines TRBV29-1 with TRBJ1-5; 7 bases agree with TRBD1. This CDR3 region has 13 residues. The junction had 10 bases not matched to a gene; V was cut back by 6 bases and J by 8 bases. CDR1 SQVTM and CDR2 ANQGSEA come from the germline V gene. As DNA, the CDR3 is TGCAGCGTGACCGGGACAGCTAAGGAGCCCCAGCATTTT. Translation gives CSVTGTAKEPQHF.

This clone occurred once. The gene calls are TRBV9 and TRBJ1-3, with D uncertain. The CDR3 loop spans 15 amino acids. The germline CDR1 and CDR2 sequences are SGDLS and YYNGEE. V was trimmed by 0 bases and J by 4 bases, leaving 11 bases between them. CDR3 amino acids: CASSVAPASGNTIYF. Here the CDR3 DNA reads TGTGCCAGCAGCGTAGCTCCCGCGTCGGGAAACACCATATATTTT.

J is TRBJ2-2 and V is TRBV7-9, with 14 bases matching TRBD2. Per the germline V gene, CDR1 is SEHNR and CDR2 is FQNEAQ (reference sequence). The CDR3 length is 19 residues. The ends lost 4 bases at V and 2 bases at J; junction bases unmatched: 9. The CDR3 sequence is CASSSGTSGSSSNTGELFF. The CDR3 nucleotides are TGTGCCAGCAGCTCCGGGACTAGCGGGAGCTCCTCTAACACCGGGGAGCTGTTTTTT.

This clone was seen more than once but under ten times. The genes are TRBV9 and TRBJ2-7, with TRBD1 identical over 9 bases. Trimming took 4 bases from V and 0 from J; bases not matched to a gene: 17. CDR1 SGDLS and CDR2 YYNGEE come from the germline V gene. The CDR3 extends over 19 amino acids. The CDR3 sequence is CASSPAGTGNMVPSYEQYF. As DNA, the CDR3 is TGTGCCAGCAGCCCTGCCGGGACAGGGAATATGGTTCCCTCCTACGAGCAGTACTTC.

The sample holds a few counts of this clone. The genes are TRBV10-2 and TRBJ2-2; D ambiguous. CDR1 WSHSY and CDR2 SAAADI come from the germline V gene. This CDR3 spans 13 amino acids. V shed 1 base and J shed 4 bases, with 4 bases lying between them. This CDR3 is CASSEWSTGELFF. The CDR3 coding sequence is TGCGCCAGCAGTGAGTGGAGCACCGGGGAGCTGTTTTTT.

This chain uses TRBV5-4 with TRBJ2-7; 8 bases are a match to TRBD2. Unmatched junction bases numbered 9, after V lost 4 bases and J lost 3 bases. CDR3 length: 15 amino acids. Germline assignment: CDR1 SGHNT and CDR2 YYREEE (reference sequence). The CDR3 is CASSLPGGAHYEQYF. CDR3 bases: TGTGCCAGCAGCCTTCCGGGGGGGGCCCACTACGAGCAGTACTTC.

V usage is TRBV10-3 and J usage is TRBJ2-1, with unresolved D. Germline V lookup: CDR1 ENHRY, CDR2 SYGVKD. CDR3 size: 14 residues. Between the trimmed V and J ends, which lost 4 bases and 4 bases, there was a span of 11 bases. The CDR3 is CAISVQVGYNEQFF. In DNA form, the CDR3 reads TGTGCCATCAGTGTCCAGGTTGGATACAATGAGCAGTTCTTC.

V usage is TRBV7-9 and J usage is TRBJ2-1, with TRBD2 as a possible D gene (5 bases). Trimming left V 4 bases short and J 10 bases short, with 8 bases between. The CDR3 consists of 11 residues. The germline CDR1 and CDR2 sequences are SEHNR and FQNEAQ (reference sequence). CDR3 coding DNA: TGTGCCAGCAGCTCCCGACTAGAGCAGTTCTTC. Its protein is CASSSRLEQFF.

The V and J genes are TRBV18 and TRBJ2-3, with D tentatively TRBD1 (6 bases). This CDR3 is 15 amino acids long. V shed 6 bases and J shed 0 bases, with 13 bases lying between them. The germline gives CDR1 KGHSH, CDR2 LQKENI. The CDR3 region is CASSPLGASTDTQYF. DNA for the CDR3: TGTGCCAGCTCTCCCTTGGGGGCTAGCACAGATACGCAGTATTTT.

The J gene is TRBJ2-1, the V gene TRBV28, with 14 positions matching TRBD2. Trimming cost V 6 bases and J 8 bases; bases outside gene matches: 9. Germline CDR1 reads MDHEN; CDR2 reads SYDVKM. There are 16 residues in the CDR3. For the CDR3, the DNA is TGTGCCAGCAGGCCCACCGGGACTAGCGGGAGACATGAGCAGTTCTTC. Translated, it gives CASRPTGTSGRHEQFF. The full variable domain, completed using reference TRBV28 and TRBJ2-1, is DVKVTQSSRYLVKRTGEKVFLECVQDMDHENMFWYRQDPGLGLRLIYFSYDVKMKEKGDIPEGYSVSREKKERFSLILESASTNQTSMYLCASRPTGTSGRHEQFFGPGTRLTVL.